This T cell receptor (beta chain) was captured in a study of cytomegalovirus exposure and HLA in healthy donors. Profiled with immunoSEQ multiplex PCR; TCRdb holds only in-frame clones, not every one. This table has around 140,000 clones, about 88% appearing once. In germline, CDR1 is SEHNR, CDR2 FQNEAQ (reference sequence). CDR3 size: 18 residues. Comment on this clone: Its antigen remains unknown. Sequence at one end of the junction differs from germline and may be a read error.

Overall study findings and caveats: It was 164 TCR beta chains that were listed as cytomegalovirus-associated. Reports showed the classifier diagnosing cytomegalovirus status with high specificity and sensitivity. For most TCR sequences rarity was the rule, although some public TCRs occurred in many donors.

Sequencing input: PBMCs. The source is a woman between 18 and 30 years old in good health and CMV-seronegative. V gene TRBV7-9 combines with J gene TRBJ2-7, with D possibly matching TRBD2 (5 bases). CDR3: CASSLAGSASYGSHEQYF. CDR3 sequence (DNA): TGTGCCAGCAGCTTAGCGGGGAGTGCTAGTTACGGCTCCCACGAGCAGTACTTC. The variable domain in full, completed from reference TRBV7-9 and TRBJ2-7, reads DTGVSQNPRHKITKRGQNVTFRCDPISEHNRLYWYRQTLGQGPEFLTYFQNEAQLEKSRLLSDRFSAERPKGSFSTLEIQRTEQGDSAMYLCASSLAGSASYGSHEQYFGPGTRLTVT.